The T cell receptor beta chain described here comes from a study of shared clonotypes between healthy human individuals. At the level of the study: Samples came from a couple of female and a few male donors aged 18 to 49. Per donor, CD8 memory used one plate, CD8 naive used two, CD4 memory used three and CD4 naive used three.

Produced via immunoSEQ multiplex PCR; TCRdb's table is partial and in-frame only. The sample yields some 350,000 clones, roughly 70% seen once. From CD4+ cells came CD45RA+ naive and CD45RA-negative memory subsets. With 6 bases clipped from V and 1 base from J, the junction kept 7 bases outside the gene matches. CDR3 length equals 16 residues. Germline assignment: CDR1 WNHNN and CDR2 SYGVQD (reference sequence). The table lists this clone with a few counts. Its antigen remains unidentified. Points from the study as a whole: For naive CD4 cells, approximately 5% of clonotypes were shared across a handful of donors.

The sequenced sample was memory CD4+ T cells sorted from blood. Indicated subset: CD45RA-negative fraction. The chain has TRBV10-1 and TRBJ2-1; 9 bases are a match to TRBD2. The source of this sequence is a man aged 30 to 39 in good health. The CDR3 protein is CASSDLAGSSYNEQFF. The CDR3, as DNA: TGCGCCAGCAGCGACCTAGCGGGATCTTCCTACAATGAGCAGTTCTTC.